This T cell receptor beta chain emerged from a study of PD-1 blockade in classical Hodgkin lymphoma. Every patient was affected by relapse after autologous stem cell transplantation, while exposure to brentuximab vedotin was not uniform. Germline CDR1 and CDR2: MNHEY and SMNVEV (reference sequence). Losses at the gene ends were 3 bases for V and 0 bases for J; bases not matched to a gene: 2. CDR3 length: 15 residues. Assay: immunoSEQ multiplex PCR; the TCRdb copy retains only in-frame clones and omits some. The sample carries about 25,000 clones, around 80% recorded once. Study-level findings and limits: Patients were excluded if nivolumab began under 1 year after ASCT (the autologous transplant). The diversity seen at baseline in complete responders resembled that of newly diagnosed patients.

Points on this clone: Antigen: not known.

Specimen: peripheral blood mononuclear cells (PBMCs), collected at baseline. The source of this sequence is a human donor with classical Hodgkin lymphoma. The genes are TRBV27 and TRBJ1-5; 7 bases match TRBD1. DNA of the CDR3: TGTGCCAGCAGTTTCTCAGGGGGTAGCAATCAGCCCCAGCATTTT. Protein product: CASSFSGGSNQPQHF.